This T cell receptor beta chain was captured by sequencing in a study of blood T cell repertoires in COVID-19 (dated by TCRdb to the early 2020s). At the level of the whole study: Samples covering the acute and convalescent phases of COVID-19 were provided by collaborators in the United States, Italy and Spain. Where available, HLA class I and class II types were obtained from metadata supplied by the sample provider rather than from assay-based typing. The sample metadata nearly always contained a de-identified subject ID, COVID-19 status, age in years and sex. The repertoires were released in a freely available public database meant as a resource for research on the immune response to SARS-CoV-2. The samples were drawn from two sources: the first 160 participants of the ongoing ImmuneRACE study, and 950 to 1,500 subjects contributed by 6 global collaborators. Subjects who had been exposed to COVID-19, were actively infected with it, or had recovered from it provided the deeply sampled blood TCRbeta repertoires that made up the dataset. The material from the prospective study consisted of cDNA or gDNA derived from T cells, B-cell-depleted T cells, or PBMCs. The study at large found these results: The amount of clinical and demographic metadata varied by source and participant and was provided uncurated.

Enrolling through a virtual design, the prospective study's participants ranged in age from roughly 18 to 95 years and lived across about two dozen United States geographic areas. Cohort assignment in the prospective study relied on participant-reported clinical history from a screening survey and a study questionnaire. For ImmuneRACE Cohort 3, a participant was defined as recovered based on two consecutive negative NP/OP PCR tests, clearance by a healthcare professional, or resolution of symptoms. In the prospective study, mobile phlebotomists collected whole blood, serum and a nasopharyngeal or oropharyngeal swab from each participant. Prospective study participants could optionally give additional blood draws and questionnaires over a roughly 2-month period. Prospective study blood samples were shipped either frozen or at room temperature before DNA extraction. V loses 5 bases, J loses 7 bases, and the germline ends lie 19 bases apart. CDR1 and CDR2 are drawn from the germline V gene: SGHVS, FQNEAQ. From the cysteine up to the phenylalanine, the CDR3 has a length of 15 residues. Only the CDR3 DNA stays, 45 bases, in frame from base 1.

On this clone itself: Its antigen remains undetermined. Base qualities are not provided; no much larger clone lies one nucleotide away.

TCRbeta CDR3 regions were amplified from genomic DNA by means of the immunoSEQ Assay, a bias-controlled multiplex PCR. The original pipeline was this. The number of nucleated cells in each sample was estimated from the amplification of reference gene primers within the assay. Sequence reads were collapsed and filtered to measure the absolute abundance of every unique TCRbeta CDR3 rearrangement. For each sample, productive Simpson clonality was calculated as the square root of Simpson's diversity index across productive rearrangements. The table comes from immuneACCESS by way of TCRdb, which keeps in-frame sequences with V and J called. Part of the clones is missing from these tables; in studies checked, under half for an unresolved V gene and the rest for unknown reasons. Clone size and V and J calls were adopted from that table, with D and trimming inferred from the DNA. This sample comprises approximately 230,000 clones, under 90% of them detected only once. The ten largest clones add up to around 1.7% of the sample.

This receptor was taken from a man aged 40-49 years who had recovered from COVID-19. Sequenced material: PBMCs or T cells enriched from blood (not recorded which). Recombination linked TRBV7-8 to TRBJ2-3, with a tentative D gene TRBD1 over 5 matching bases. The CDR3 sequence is CASSLLAQGKNTQYF. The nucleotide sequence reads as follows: TGTGCCAGCAGCCTCCTTGCTCAGGGTAAAAATACGCAGTATTTT.